This entry lists 25 T cell receptor beta chains sequenced from one sample in a study of regulatory T cells in long-lasting Graves disease. Relying on iRepertoire HTBI primers and Arm-PCR of CDR3 regions, the team built TCR beta libraries. From the multiplex PCR reads, TCRdb called clonotypes with MiXCR, one entry per CDR3 protein. The data contain about 400,000 distinct CDR3 sequences, less than 20% of them singletons. Time point described: newly diagnosed GD, antithyroid drugs for less than 3 months. Isolated PBMC RNA provided the starting material for the TCR library. Sequenced here: peripheral blood mononuclear cells (PBMCs), sampled at new diagnosis, from a patient treated with antithyroid drugs. The receptors were sampled from a female donor with Graves disease.

Note on this clonotype: This may be a read error: a much more frequent sequence differs by one nucleotide. The chain links TRBV3-2 to TRBJ2-2. TRBV3-2 has pseudogene status. This CDR3 has 14 residues. The CDR3 loop reads CASSPAGGTGELFF. For the CDR3, the DNA is TGTGCCAGCAGCCCCGCAGGTGGAACCGGGGAGCTGTTTTTT.

This clonotype showed up many times. The V gene is TRBV3-1, the J gene TRBJ2-5; D ambiguous. Trimming left V 2 bases short and J 1 base short, with 2 bases between. CDR1 is LGHDT, CDR2 YNNKEL, per germline (reference sequence). The CDR3 contains 12 residues. In nucleotides, the CDR3 is TGTGCCAGCAGCCAATCCCAAGAGACCCAGTACTTC. Its protein is CASSQSQETQYF.

This clonotype was found many times. The V call is TRBV9, the J call TRBJ1-1, with 7 nucleotides matching TRBD1. V was pared by 4 bases and J by 7 bases, with 10 bases of the junction left unmatched. CDR3 length equals 14 residues. The germline CDR1 and CDR2 sequences are SGDLS and YYNGEE. CDR3: CASSTTTGLGEAFF. In DNA, the CDR3 is TGTGCCAGCAGCACCACGACAGGGCTCGGTGAAGCTTTCTTT. The whole variable domain, filled in from reference TRBV9 and TRBJ1-1, reads DSGVTQTPKHLITATGQRVTLRCSPRSGDLSVYWYQQSLDQGLQFLIQYYNGEERAKGNILERFSAQQFPDLHSELNLSSLELGDSALYFCASSTTTGLGEAFFGQGTRLTVV.

As concerns this clonotype: A read error may be the cause here, since a much bigger clone is one base away. The CDR3 protein is CASRPRTSENTGELFF. The CDR3 DNA reads TGTGCCAGCAGACCTCGGACTAGCGAAAACACCGGGGAGCTGTTTTTT. The rearrangement links TRBV12-3 or TRBV12-4 to TRBJ2-2; 9 bases line up with TRBD2. The J segment lost 2 bases and the V segment lost 6 bases, leaving 7 bases of the junction unmatched. There are 16 residues in the CDR3.

This clonotype was detected ten times or more. The genes are TRBV3-1 and TRBJ1-1; D unresolved. The CDR3 length is 17 residues. Trimming cost V 0 bases and J 0 bases, with 14 bases left between them. The germline V gene has CDR1 LGHDT and CDR2 YNNKEL (reference sequence). Here the CDR3 reads CASSQEPGGLLNTEAFF. Written as DNA, the CDR3 is TGTGCCAGCAGCCAAGAACCAGGAGGTCTCCTGAACACTGAAGCTTTCTTT.

This clonotype was seen a few times. The chain carries TRBV7-9 and TRBJ2-7; D assignment may be TRBD1 or TRBD2 (5 bases each). Trimming left V 0 bases short and J 6 bases short, with 15 bases between. Germline CDR1 reads SEHNR; CDR2 reads FQNEAQ (reference sequence). There are 15 residues in the CDR3. CDR3 region: CASSLAEGLAGEQYF. The CDR3 DNA reads TGTGCCAGCAGCTTAGCAGAGGGGCTCGCCGGCGAGCAGTACTTC.

There are many counts of this clonotype. The chain employs TRBV5-4 and TRBJ2-2; tentatively, D is TRBD1 (6 bases). With 4 bases removed from V and 0 bases from J, the gap between germline ends came to 19 bases. CDR3 length: 18 amino acids. Germline V gene lookup returns CDR1 SGHNT and CDR2 YYREEE (reference sequence). The CDR3 spells CASSPKRDRISNTGELFF. Written as DNA, the CDR3 is TGTGCCAGCAGCCCGAAAAGAGACAGGATCTCGAACACCGGGGAGCTGTTTTTT. Drawing the rest from reference TRBV5-4 and TRBJ2-2, the complete variable domain is ETGVTQSPTHLIKTRGQQVTLRCSSQSGHNTVSWYQQALGQGPQFIFQYYREEENGRGNFPPRFSGLQFPNYSSELNVNALELDDSALYLCASSPKRDRISNTGELFFGEGSRLTVL.

There are many counts of this clonotype. The chain employs TRBV12-3 or TRBV12-4 and TRBJ1-1; unclear D gene. The CDR3 loop spans 11 amino acids. Trimming took 7 bases from V and 5 from J, leaving 8 bases between them. Written as DNA, the CDR3 is TGTGCCAGCACCAAGAGGACTGAAGCTTTCTTT. It specifies CASTKRTEAFF.

This clonotype came up many times. The rearrangement joins TRBV6-6 to TRBJ2-1, with 7 bases matching TRBD2. Germline V gene data show CDR1 as MNHNY and CDR2 as SVGAGI (reference sequence). V shed 0 bases, J shed 8 bases, and the junction held 7 bases outside the gene matches. The CDR3 is made up of 15 amino acids. The CDR3 loop is CASSYSIAGADEQFF. CDR3 DNA sequence: TGTGCCAGCAGTTACTCGATAGCGGGTGCGGATGAGCAGTTCTTC.

There are many counts of this clonotype. The chain uses TRBV11-2 and TRBJ1-2; D possibly corresponds to TRBD1 (5 bases). V was cut by 3 bases and J by 4 bases, with 24 bases left in between. The CDR3 runs to 18 residues. The germline V gene has CDR1 SGHAT and CDR2 FQNNGV. The chain's CDR3 is CASSLGQRRGRGGYGYTF. For the CDR3, the DNA is TGTGCCAGCAGCTTGGGTCAGCGAAGGGGTCGGGGTGGCTATGGCTACACCTTC.

This clonotype was seen ten or more times. The V gene is TRBV10-3, the J gene TRBJ2-7, with D tentatively TRBD1 (5 bases). The CDR3 is 11 residues long. CDR1 and CDR2 (germline): ENHRY, SYGVKD. The V end was cut by 8 bases, the J end by 6 bases, with 11 bases between. This CDR3 is CAIGTGAEQYF. The CDR3, as DNA: TGTGCCATCGGCACAGGTGCCGAGCAGTACTTC.

Many counts were recorded for this clonotype. The CDR3 nucleotides read TGTGCCAGCAGCTTAGAACTAGCGGGGTTGAACACCGGGGAGCTGTTTTTT. Its protein is CASSLELAGLNTGELFF. The rearrangement uses TRBV11-2 and TRBJ2-2; TRBD2 matches at 10 bases. Germline trimming cut 0 bases from V and 1 base from J; bases unmatched to any gene: 2. Per the germline V gene, CDR1 is SGHAT and CDR2 is FQNNGV. CDR3 length equals 17 residues.

This clonotype was found a few times. The chain links TRBV27 to TRBJ2-3; D gene unclear. The CDR3 totals 14 residues. Trimming cost V 6 bases and J 4 bases, with 14 bases left between them. Germline V gene sequence: CDR1 MNHEY, CDR2 SMNVEV (reference sequence). The CDR3: CASSSSWRPDTQYF. The CDR3 DNA sequence: TGTGCCAGCAGCTCGTCATGGCGTCCAGATACGCAGTATTTT.

This clonotype was detected many times. The rearrangement uses TRBV12-3 or TRBV12-4 and TRBJ1-1, with a weak D call TRBD1 (5 bases). The CDR3 has 16 residues. Between the trimmed V and J ends, which lost 4 bases and 0 bases, there was a span of 15 bases. CDR3 DNA: TGTGCCAGCAGTTATAGGCAGGGACCCATGAACACTGAAGCTTTCTTT. Residues: CASSYRQGPMNTEAFF.

A note on this clonotype: This may be a read error, as it is one base from a much larger clone. The chain is built from TRBV6-1 and TRBJ1-6; 8 nucleotides agree with TRBD1. CDR3 length: 13 amino acids. The trim removed 6 bases at V and 9 bases at J, leaving 4 bases unmatched. CDR1 is MNHNS and CDR2 is SASEGT in the germline V gene. The CDR3 loop is CASRLDRGSPLHF. The CDR3 nucleotides read TGTGCCAGCAGACTTGACAGGGGTTCACCCCTCCACTTT.

This clonotype was recorded at least ten times. The chain is built from TRBV4-2 and TRBJ2-1; TRBD2 matches 7 bases. The CDR3 has 18 amino acids. Trimming took 0 bases from V and 7 from J; bases not matched to a gene: 15. Germline assignment: CDR1 LGHNA and CDR2 YNFKEQ. The CDR3 DNA follows: TGTGCCAGCAGCCAAGAGTATGGTTACGGCGGGAGAGGGAATGAGCAGTTCTTC. It yields the protein CASSQEYGYGGRGNEQFF.

The genes are TRBV25-1 and TRBJ1-6; D remains unclear. V was clipped by 11 bases and J by 7 bases, with 3 bases between them. This CDR3 contains 9 residues. CDR1 and CDR2 from the germline V gene are MGHDK and SYGVNS. The CDR3 sequence is CALNSPLHF. CDR3 bases: TGTGCCCTGAATTCACCCCTCCACTTT.

This clonotype occurred many times. J is TRBJ2-7 and V is TRBV7-2, with D tentatively TRBD1 (6 bases). Trimming cost V 5 bases and J 1 base, with 12 bases left between them. Germline CDR1 is SGHTA and CDR2 is FQGNSA. CDR3 size: 14 residues. The CDR3 nucleotides are TGTGCCAGCAGCCCACAGGGTGCATCCTACGAGCAGTACTTC. This translates into CASSPQGASYEQYF.

The chain has TRBV2 and TRBJ2-5; D tentatively fits TRBD1 or TRBD2 (6 bases each). V shed 1 base and J shed 5 bases, with 14 bases lying between them. Germline-derived CDR1 and CDR2 are SNHLY and FYNNEI. The CDR3 loop spans 15 amino acids. The CDR3 region has the DNA TGTGCCAGCAGTGAAGACACAGGGAGGCGGGAGACCCAGTACTTC. It encodes CASSEDTGRRETQYF.

This clonotype was recorded only once. A much larger clone differs from this one at a single base, so this may be a read error. This chain joins TRBV5-1 and TRBJ2-7, with 9 bases identical to TRBD2. Germline V CDR1 and CDR2: SGHRS, YFSETQ. This CDR3 has 15 residues. Unmatched junction bases numbered 11, after V lost 7 bases and J lost 3 bases. In DNA, the CDR3 is TGCGCCAGCGGCCCGGAACTAGCGGGTCACTACGAGCAGTACTTC. This codes for CASGPELAGHYEQYF.

On this clonotype: A clone one base away is much larger, so this may be a read error. The rearrangement links TRBV12-3 or TRBV12-4 to TRBJ1-1, with 7 nucleotides matching TRBD1. This CDR3 is built from 14 residues. The CDR3 DNA follows: TGTGCCAGCAGCCCGACAGGGACGAACGCTGAAGCTTTCTTT. Translation gives CASSPTGTNAEAFF.

In this sample, this clonotype turned up many times. The V call is TRBV6-1, the J call TRBJ1-1, with TRBD1 as a possible D gene (5 bases). The length of the CDR3 is 16 residues. V lost 8 bases and J 3 bases, leaving 22 bases between the germline ends. The germline CDR1 and CDR2 sequences are MNHNS and SASEGT. The CDR3 DNA is TGTGCCAGCCCACAGCAGGGCAAACCCGGCGACACTGAAGCTTTCTTT. It codes for CASPQQGKPGDTEAFF.

This clonotype was counted ten times or more. The gene calls are TRBV9 and TRBJ2-1; no reliable D call. This CDR3 contains 17 residues. The germline V gene encodes CDR1 SGDLS and CDR2 YYNGEE. V was pared by 4 bases and J by 5 bases, with 22 bases between. The chain's CDR3 is CASSPGIVPPLHNEQFF. The CDR3 region has the DNA TGTGCCAGCAGCCCTGGGATCGTCCCGCCCCTACACAATGAGCAGTTCTTC.

The chain recombines TRBV6-1 with TRBJ2-5; the D is unclear. This CDR3 contains 12 residues. Trimming cost V 9 bases and J 5 bases, with 13 bases left between them. Germline-derived CDR1 and CDR2 are MNHNS and SASEGT. The CDR3 DNA follows: TGTGCCAGTAGCCAGCCCAGGGAGACCCAGTACTTC. Translated: CASSQPRETQYF.

This clonotype has a handful of counts. One base away lies a much larger clone, so this may be a sequencing read error. The V call is TRBV2, the J call TRBJ1-4; no clear D gene. The CDR3 covers 13 residues. CDR1 SNHLY and CDR2 FYNNEI come from the germline V gene. CDR3 sequence (DNA): TGTGTCAGCCGCCCCCCCGGTTCCGGAAAACTGTTTTTT. The encoded protein is CVSRPPGSGKLFF.